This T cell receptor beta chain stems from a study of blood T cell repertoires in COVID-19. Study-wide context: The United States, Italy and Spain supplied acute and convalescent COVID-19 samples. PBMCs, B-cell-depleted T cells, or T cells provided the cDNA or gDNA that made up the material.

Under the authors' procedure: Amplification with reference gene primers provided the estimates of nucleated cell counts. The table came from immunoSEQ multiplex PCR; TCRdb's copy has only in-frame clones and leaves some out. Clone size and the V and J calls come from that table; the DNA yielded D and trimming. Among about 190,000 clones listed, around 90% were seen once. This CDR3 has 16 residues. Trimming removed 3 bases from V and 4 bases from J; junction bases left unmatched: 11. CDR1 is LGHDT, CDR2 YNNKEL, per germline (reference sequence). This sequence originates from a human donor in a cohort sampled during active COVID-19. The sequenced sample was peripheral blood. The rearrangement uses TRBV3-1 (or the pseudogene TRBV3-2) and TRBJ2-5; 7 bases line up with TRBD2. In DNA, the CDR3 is TGTGCCAGCAGCCATATGAGCGGGGCCTCGGGAGAGACCCAGTACTTC. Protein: CASSHMSGASGETQYF.